The 23 T cell receptor beta chains in this list originate from one sample, sequenced in a study of blood T cells in healthy people across ages. Then a second PCR, running about 6 to 11 cycles, was carried out with a sample-barcoded 5' primer and a J-beta primer mix. TCRdb re-derived calls from the 5' RACE reads in MiXCR, one entry per CDR3 protein. This repertoire shows roughly 1.4 million distinct CDR3 sequences, around 59% found once; its top ten account for 6.5% to 8%. Material for sequencing was blood. The receptors come from a man between 18 and 35 years old in good health.

The V and J genes are TRBV6-1 and TRBJ2-4; TRBD1 aligns across 7 bases. The DNA end lines up better with TRBJ2-7; the J call may be wrong. Germline-derived CDR1 and CDR2 are MNHNS and SASEGT. This CDR3 is 14 amino acids long. The CDR3 region is CASAPRTGAYEQYF. The CDR3 region has the DNA TGTGCCAGTGCACCCAGGACAGGTGCCTACGAGCAGTACTTC.

This clonotype was detected a few times. This chain uses TRBV6-1 with TRBJ2-7, with D unclear. V lost 11 bases and J 6 bases, leaving 5 bases between the germline ends. Germline assignment: CDR1 MNHNS and CDR2 SASEGT. This CDR3 has 8 amino acids. The CDR3 nucleotides are TGTGCCGGCGCCGAGCAGTACTTC. Encoded protein: CAGAEQYF.

This clonotype has only a few counts. The chain combines TRBV20-1 with TRBJ2-1; 10 bases agree with TRBD2. J was trimmed by 5 bases and V by 3 bases; bases with no gene match: 10. This CDR3 is 16 amino acids long. The germline V gene encodes CDR1 DFQATT and CDR2 SNEGSKA (reference sequence). This CDR3 reads CSARGLAGVLNNEQFF. CDR3 nucleotides: TGCAGTGCTAGGGGTCTAGCGGGGGTACTAAACAATGAGCAGTTCTTC.

This chain links TRBV5-4 with TRBJ2-7; 12 positions match TRBD1. The better agreement between TRBJ2-4 and the DNA end casts doubt on the J call. The CDR3 runs 17 residues. Germline CDR1 reads SGHNT; CDR2 reads YYREEE (reference sequence). CDR3 in amino acids: CASSSKPGQGAFHIQYF. The DNA of the CDR3 is TGTGCCAGCAGCTCGAAACCGGGACAGGGGGCTTTTCACATTCAGTACTTC.

The chain employs TRBV6-5 and TRBJ2-7, with a weak D call TRBD2 (6 bases). The CDR3 sequence is 13 residues long. V was trimmed by 5 bases and J by 2 bases, leaving 10 bases between them. CDR1 and CDR2 from the germline V gene are MNHEY and SVGAGI. This CDR3 is CASSGGNPYEQYF. The CDR3 coding sequence is TGTGCCAGCAGTGGGGGGAACCCCTACGAGCAGTACTTC.

This clonotype was picked up a small number of times. The gene calls are TRBV20-1 and TRBJ2-1; D might be TRBD2 (5 bases). Deletions cut 3 bases from V and 9 bases from J, with 12 bases between. CDR1 and CDR2 from the germline V gene are DFQATT and SNEGSKA (reference sequence). CDR3 length: 12 residues. The CDR3, as DNA: TGCAGTGCTAGGGTGGGAGAAGGTGAGCAGTTCTTC. Protein sequence: CSARVGEGEQFF.

The chain recombines TRBV20-1 with TRBJ2-7; weak D call: TRBD2 (6 bases). From germline, CDR1 is DFQATT and CDR2 SNEGSKA (reference sequence). The CDR3 length is 15 residues. V was pared by 0 bases and J by 0 bases, with 12 bases between. CDR3: CSARDPGDRSYEQYF. The CDR3 nucleotides are TGCAGTGCTAGAGATCCGGGGGACCGCTCCTACGAGCAGTACTTC.

This clonotype was picked up a small number of times. This chain's CDR3 is CASSLLDRPYEQYF. In nucleotides, the CDR3 is TGTGCCAGCAGTTTACTCGACAGGCCCTACGAGCAGTACTTC. The chain links TRBV28 to TRBJ2-7; TRBD1 might be the D (6 bases). The CDR3 length is 14 residues. The V end lost 2 bases, the J end lost 2 bases, and 10 bases lay between the germline ends. Germline assignment: CDR1 MDHEN and CDR2 SYDVKM.

The J gene is TRBJ1-1, the V gene TRBV29-1, with 9 bases lining up with TRBD1. Germline V gene lookup returns CDR1 SQVTM and CDR2 ANQGSEA. The CDR3 extends over 14 amino acids. J gave up 5 bases and V 8 bases, and 12 bases lay outside the gene matches. CDR3 DNA sequence: TGCAGCTTGGGGACAGGGATAGGTGAGACTGAAGCTTTCTTT. It codes for CSLGTGIGETEAFF. The full variable domain, in which reference TRBV29-1 and TRBJ1-1 provide the parts outside the CDR3, is SAVISQKPSRDICQRGTSLTIQCQVDSQVTMMFWYRQQPGQSLTLIATANQGSEATYESGFVIDKFPISRPNLTFSTLTVSNMSPEDSSIYLCSLGTGIGETEAFFGQGTRLTVV.

The count of this clonotype is one. The CDR3 carries no conserved terminal phenylalanine or tryptophan, so it likely arises from a read error. The rearrangement links TRBV4-1 to TRBJ1-2; 7 bases agree with TRBD1. V lost 5 bases, J lost 0 bases, and 3 bases stayed unmatched. The CDR3 loop spans 14 amino acids. The germline CDR1 and CDR2 sequences are MGHRA and YSYEKL. The CDR3 sequence is CASSAGQTNYGYTI. The CDR3, as DNA: TGCGCCAGCAGCGCGGGACAGACTAACTATGGCTACACCATC.

The V and J genes are TRBV6-6 and TRBJ1-2; 7 bases map to TRBD1. Germline V gene lookup returns CDR1 MNHNY and CDR2 SVGAGI (reference sequence). The V segment lost 7 bases and the J segment 5 bases; nucleotides outside the gene matches: 7. The CDR3 consists of 13 residues. This CDR3 is CASTLTGSYGYTF. The CDR3 DNA reads as TGTGCCAGCACCCTGACAGGGTCTTATGGCTACACCTTC.

The chain uses TRBV2 and TRBJ2-7; a possible D gene is TRBD2 (6 bases). The assigned J gene may be wrong: the sequence end matches TRBJ2-5 better. The CDR3 runs to 12 residues. The germline V gene has CDR1 SNHLY and CDR2 FYNNEI. This chain's CDR3 is CASDGGQETQYF. The DNA of the CDR3 is TGTGCCAGCGACGGAGGGCAAGAGACCCAGTACTTC.

The rearrangement joins TRBV2 to TRBJ2-4; 10 bases fit TRBD2. The J call could be wrong; TRBJ2-7 is a better fit for the DNA end. The V gene's germline CDR1 is SNHLY and CDR2 FYNNEI. The CDR3 covers 18 residues. The CDR3 DNA reads as TGTGCCAGCAGTGACACAATCTCCGGGACTAGCGTATTCTGCGAGCAGTACTTC. Its protein is CASSDTISGTSVFCEQYF.

The chain couples TRBV7-2 to TRBJ2-3; D is unresolved. Trimming removed 5 bases at V and 4 bases at J, with 10 bases between. The CDR3 has 13 amino acids. From germline, CDR1 is SGHTA and CDR2 FQGNSA. The CDR3 sequence is CASSPDAPDTQYF. CDR3 coding DNA: TGTGCCAGCAGCCCCGACGCGCCAGATACGCAGTATTTT.

The CDR3 sequence is CSARVQTSGSEETQYF. DNA of the CDR3: TGCAGTGCTAGAGTTCAGACTAGCGGGAGTGAGGAGACCCAGTACTTC. The chain joins TRBV20-1 to TRBJ2-5; TRBD2 matches at 12 bases. The CDR3 sequence is 16 residues long. With V trimmed by 1 base and J by 5 bases, 8 bases remained unmatched. CDR1 is DFQATT, CDR2 SNEGSKA, per germline (reference sequence).

The V and J genes are TRBV2 and TRBJ1-5; D possibly corresponds to TRBD1 (5 bases). Germline loops: CDR1 SNHLY, CDR2 FYNNEI. Trimming pared 4 bases from V and 0 bases from J, leaving 22 bases between. The CDR3 is 19 residues long. Here the CDR3 DNA reads TGTGCCAGCAGTGGTTTCAGGGCCCGACTACTATATAGCAATCAGCCCCAGCATTTT. Translation gives CASSGFRARLLYSNQPQHF. Full variable domain (rest looked up from reference TRBV2 and TRBJ1-5): EPEVTQTPSHQVTQMGQEVILRCVPISNHLYFYWYRQILGQKVEFLVSFYNNEISEKSEIFDDQFSVERPDGSNFTLKIRSTKLEDSAMYFCASSGFRARLLYSNQPQHFGDGTRLSIL.

The chain employs TRBV6-5 and TRBJ2-4; D is unclear. Germline CDR1 and CDR2: MNHEY and SVGAGI. The CDR3 loop spans 13 amino acids. V lost 4 bases, J lost 4 bases, and 8 bases lay in between. The CDR3, as DNA: TGTGCCAGCAGTTTAAACCGAAAAAACATTCAGTACTTC. The encoded protein is CASSLNRKNIQYF.

Concerning this clonotype itself: Germline and junction disagree at one end, which may indicate a read error. The CDR3 loop reads CASSPRQGDTEAFF. CDR3 nucleotides: TGTGCCAGCAGCCCGCGACAGGGCGACACTGAAGCTTTCTTT. This sequence joins TRBV4-1 and TRBJ1-1, with 7 bases aligning to TRBD1. The CDR3 loop spans 14 amino acids. Germline assignment: CDR1 MGHRA and CDR2 YSYEKL.

The chain uses TRBV4-1 and TRBJ2-7; 9 bases fit TRBD1. The germline gives CDR1 MGHRA, CDR2 YSYEKL. V lost 0 bases, J lost 4 bases, and 4 bases stayed unmatched. This CDR3 contains 15 residues. Here the CDR3 reads CASSQDLGTGYEQYF. CDR3 bases: TGCGCCAGCAGCCAAGATCTTGGGACAGGGTACGAGCAGTACTTC.

The chain couples TRBV7-6 to TRBJ2-5, with no clear D. CDR3 length equals 13 residues. Deletions cut 3 bases from V and 11 bases from J, with 16 bases between. In germline, CDR1 is SGHVS, CDR2 FNYEAQ. The CDR3 spells CASSFGIVSEQYF. DNA for the CDR3: TGTGCCAGCAGCTTTGGAATAGTTTCAGAGCAGTACTTC.

With respect to this clonotype: At one of its ends the junction is not consistent with the germline gene, which may arise from a read error. The V and J genes are TRBV24-1 and TRBJ2-1, with a possible D match to TRBD1 (5 bases). Germline lookup yields CDR1 KGHDR and CDR2 SFDVKD. This CDR3 comprises 11 residues. CDR3 sequence reads: CATGLGHEQVF. The CDR3 DNA is TGTGCCACCGGCCTCGGACATGAGCAGGTCTTC.

The chain combines TRBV20-1 with TRBJ2-1; 12 bases map to TRBD2. Germline values: CDR1 DFQATT, CDR2 SNEGSKA (reference sequence). The junction had 14 bases not matched to a gene; V was cut back by 0 bases and J by 2 bases. The CDR3 sequence is 20 residues long. In DNA, the CDR3 is TGCAGTGCTAGAGATGATGCGGGGACTAGCGGGCCTCGAACCTACAATGAGCAGTTCTTC. Its translation: CSARDDAGTSGPRTYNEQFF.

This rearrangement joins TRBV20-1 to TRBJ1-5, with D possibly TRBD1 on 6 matching bases. CDR3 size: 16 residues. Germline V CDR1 and CDR2: DFQATT, SNEGSKA (reference sequence). Trimming stripped 3 bases from V and 5 bases from J, with 20 bases between. The DNA of the CDR3 is TGCAGTGCTAGGGGGGGGACGGGGGGCAACCATCAGCCCCAGCATTTT. Translating it yields CSARGGTGGNHQPQHF.